A selection of T cell receptor beta chains follows, all from one sample in a study of human T cells and chemical hapten exposure. TCRdb recomputed calls from the RACE reads with MiXCR, one row per CDR3 protein. The sample yields under 75,000 distinct CDR3 sequences, 8.5% seen once. The specimen was whole blood, collected in connection with sensitization to the hapten diphenylcyclopropenone (DPC). Every receptor here comes from a woman aged 45-65 years with alopecia areata. Some clones in this sample may be carry-over from other donors' samples. Both conserved end residues are trimmed from each CDR3.

CDR3aa: ASSTGTSGSTYEQY
j_gene: TRBJ2-7
v_gene: TRBV12-3/TRBV12-4

CDR3aa: ASSASRANTEAF
j_gene: TRBJ1-1
v_gene: TRBV12-3/TRBV12-4

CDR3aa: ASSRGNGNTIY
j_gene: TRBJ1-3
v_gene: TRBV6-5

CDR3aa: ASSREGNTEAF
j_gene: TRBJ1-1
v_gene: TRBV12-3/TRBV12-4

CDR3aa: ASSLEQKNTEAF
j_gene: TRBJ1-1
v_gene: TRBV5-4

CDR3aa: SVEAGDRSSYNEQF
j_gene: TRBJ2-1
v_gene: TRBV29-1

CDR3aa: ATSDPRPGSGNNEQF
j_gene: TRBJ2-1
v_gene: TRBV24-1

CDR3aa: ASSQEGGFDTEAF
j_gene: TRBJ1-1
v_gene: TRBV4-1

CDR3aa: ASSKAGDTDTQY
j_gene: TRBJ2-3
v_gene: TRBV21-1

CDR3aa: ASSLAGYYGYT
j_gene: TRBJ1-2
v_gene: TRBV13

CDR3aa: ASSRPGPLSQETQY
j_gene: TRBJ2-5
v_gene: TRBV14

CDR3aa: ASSRGPRYEQY
j_gene: TRBJ2-7
v_gene: TRBV14

CDR3aa: ASSFPTGTHNEQF
j_gene: TRBJ2-1
v_gene: TRBV5-1

CDR3aa: ASSLAPGAGTEAF
j_gene: TRBJ1-1
v_gene: TRBV5-1

CDR3aa: ASSVATPTWGAHTGELF
j_gene: TRBJ2-2
v_gene: TRBV9

CDR3aa: ASSLQAFQETQY
j_gene: TRBJ2-5
v_gene: TRBV7-8

CDR3aa: ATSRDLLAGVGSYNEQF
j_gene: TRBJ2-1
v_gene: TRBV15

CDR3aa: SARDYTGQIY
j_gene: TRBJ1-3
v_gene: TRBV20-1

CDR3aa: ASSLLQGRANIQY
j_gene: TRBJ2-4
v_gene: TRBV7-2

CDR3aa: ASSLPLAEAYEQY
j_gene: TRBJ2-7
v_gene: TRBV7-9

CDR3aa: ASSEAERTQC
j_gene: TRBJ2-5
v_gene: TRBV6-1

CDR3aa: AWSPPGQGAREQF
j_gene: TRBJ2-1
v_gene: TRBV30

CDR3aa: ATGTRAAYEQY
j_gene: TRBJ2-7
v_gene: TRBV2

CDR3aa: ASSVEAGGLDEQY
j_gene: TRBJ2-7
v_gene: TRBV9

CDR3aa: ASSRQGHSPLH
j_gene: TRBJ1-6
v_gene: TRBV6-5

CDR3aa: ASSPPGRTNEKLF
j_gene: TRBJ1-4
v_gene: TRBV7-2

CDR3aa: ASSPRDRSLTEAF
j_gene: TRBJ1-1
v_gene: TRBV18

CDR3aa: ASRRLDREGETQY
j_gene: TRBJ2-5
v_gene: TRBV28

CDR3aa: ASSLDWGANVLT
j_gene: TRBJ2-6
v_gene: TRBV7-2

CDR3aa: SARVSGAANTEAF
j_gene: TRBJ1-1
v_gene: TRBV20-1

CDR3aa: ASSISDLSYEQY
j_gene: TRBJ2-7
v_gene: TRBV19

CDR3aa: ASSYGSGGTYGYT
j_gene: TRBJ1-2
v_gene: TRBV6-6

CDR3aa: SVVIFGAF
j_gene: TRBJ1-1
v_gene: TRBV29-1

CDR3aa: ASSQANRAYEQY
j_gene: TRBJ2-7
v_gene: TRBV14

CDR3aa: ATSSDTYNEQF
j_gene: TRBJ2-1
v_gene: TRBV15

CDR3aa: ASSESPANYGYT
j_gene: TRBJ1-2
v_gene: TRBV10-2

CDR3aa: ASSLGSEQF
j_gene: TRBJ2-1
v_gene: TRBV12-3/TRBV12-4

CDR3aa: ASRLSYGTGMNTEAF
j_gene: TRBJ1-1
v_gene: TRBV5-6

CDR3aa: ASSPAGANWETQY
j_gene: TRBJ2-5
v_gene: TRBV3-1

CDR3aa: ASSSTTGAGYEQY
j_gene: TRBJ2-7
v_gene: TRBV7-2

CDR3aa: ASSPPAQTGGNTIY
j_gene: TRBJ1-3
v_gene: TRBV3-1

CDR3aa: ASSYTAGDTEAF
j_gene: TRBJ1-1
v_gene: TRBV6-6

CDR3aa: ASTQGTGYT
j_gene: TRBJ1-2
v_gene: TRBV12-3/TRBV12-4

CDR3aa: ASSFRTGETDTQY
j_gene: TRBJ2-3
v_gene: TRBV9

CDR3aa: ASRTGTGVINNEQF
j_gene: TRBJ2-1
v_gene: TRBV6-5

CDR3aa: ASPGQSNSPLH
j_gene: TRBJ1-6
v_gene: TRBV30

CDR3aa: SVEKPSGTYEQF
j_gene: TRBJ2-1
v_gene: TRBV29-1

CDR3aa: ASSSLQDNEQF
j_gene: TRBJ2-1
v_gene: TRBV5-4

CDR3aa: ASSPQGSSYNSPLH
j_gene: TRBJ1-6
v_gene: TRBV28

CDR3aa: ASSSNRMIPPDTQY
j_gene: TRBJ2-3
v_gene: TRBV5-1

CDR3aa: ASSSRQTNGGETQY
j_gene: TRBJ2-5
v_gene: TRBV7-2

CDR3aa: ASSPPDRGTYNEQF
j_gene: TRBJ2-1
v_gene: TRBV4-1

CDR3aa: ASSLERALSYNEQF
j_gene: TRBJ2-1
v_gene: TRBV7-9

CDR3aa: VSNGQMNTEAF
j_gene: TRBJ1-1
v_gene: TRBV2

CDR3aa: ASSQMHGGYTGELF
j_gene: TRBJ2-2
v_gene: TRBV4-3

CDR3aa: ASSPKDSGIGETQY
j_gene: TRBJ2-5
v_gene: TRBV5-4